This paragraph reports one T cell receptor (beta chain). This clone was recorded once. Its binding antigen is unknown. Base qualities are missing; no much larger clone stands one base away. The data are from a study of shared clonotypes between healthy human individuals (dated by TCRdb to 2019 to 2021). Study-wide context: A couple of women and a few men aged 18 to 49 years were included in the cohort. Each donor's leukapheresis produced roughly between about 0.85 and 10 billion PBMCs. To increase sequencing depth and limit assay-specific biases, different laboratories used diverse techniques to prepare libraries and sequence TCR repertoires. The study deeply sequenced blood TCR repertoires of 5 or 6 healthy adults to estimate repertoire size and the extent of clonotype sharing between individuals. For each donor, CD4 naive and CD4 memory were each given three plates, CD8 naive was given two plates, and CD8 memory was given one plate. Beyond this particular receptor, the publication reports: Based on pairwise subsampling, the degree of clonotype sharing among donors was expected to be affected by sequencing depth. Only blood was sampled, and tissue TCR repertoires likely differ from those in blood. Incomplete sequencing was indicated by rarefaction of sorted-subset datasets, despite the large sequencing depth. Because the study included a small number of donors, the genetic and exposure-history diversity represented was limited. Clonotypes shared by all four sorted-subset donors showed higher generation probabilities than non-shared clonotypes. Across a handful of donors, 5% to 6% of naive CD4, approximately 3.6% of naive CD8, 2.3% of memory CD4, and roughly 0.41% of memory CD8 clonotypes were shared. Naive subsets generally had larger estimated clonotype richness than memory subsets.

The donors were healthy, HIV-negative adults with no recently reported acute infections or vaccinations. Only Caucasian adults living in Nashville, Tennessee, USA were represented among the donors. CD4+ T cells were enriched by magnetic negative selection, after which naive cells were positively selected on CD45RA and the negative fraction was taken as the memory subset. Blood was obtained by leukapheresis, after which PBMCs were separated by Ficoll-Histopaque density gradient centrifugation and cryopreserved in liquid nitrogen vapor phase. Analytical flow cytometry was used to check the purity and quantity of each magnetically sorted T cell population. Each sorted fraction had its genomic DNA isolated and then quantified by UV absorbance on a Nanodrop 2000c. Using the deep immunoSEQ assay, multiplex PCR amplified TCR CDR3 regions from genomic DNA. For each cell subset, the extracted genomic DNA was distributed evenly across all wells of several immunoSEQ 96-well plates, and each plate served as one replicate. For sorted subsets, each replicate PCR was loaded with about 200 ng genomic DNA, equivalent to 25,000 to 35,000 T cell genomes. The purified libraries were quantified using a Qubit 3.0 fluorometer, sized with a Bioanalyzer 2100, and then quantified again using the KAPA Library Quantification kit. Every immunoSEQ 96-well plate was sequenced on a separate single-read 150-cycle Illumina NextSeq 550 flow cell. As for the authors' bioinformatics: Because the immunoSEQ output included only junctional sequences and no quality scores, the filtering could not be the same as the filtering used for full-length reads. To assign V/J genes and CDR3, sequences were annotated against IMGT germline references using PyIR, a Python wrapper for IgBLAST v1.9. Reads were filtered out if the reads had weak V/J assignments (E-value above 1e-6), no CDR3, stop codons, out-of-frame junctions, or ambiguous translated residues. V3J clonotypes were defined as sequences sharing the same inferred V gene, J gene, and CDR3 amino acid sequence. Percentage overlap between repertoires was computed as shared unique clonotypes divided by the size of the smaller repertoire. Repertoire richness was assessed with RTK rarefaction, the Chao1 estimator, and Recon v2.1 estimates of unobserved clonotypes. OLGA was used to compute generation probabilities for all TCRbeta clonotypes that the gDNA method yielded from a few donors. TCRdb retrieved this table from immuneACCESS and kept in-frame rearrangements only. Not all clones are present; in checked studies, unresolved V genes account for under half, and no reason is known for the remainder. From that table come the V and J calls and clone size; the DNA was used to work out D and trimming. This sample lists millions of clones; around 94% were detected once. The ten largest clonotypes hold more than 0.12% of the sample.

The CDR3 spans 15 residues, from the cysteine through the phenylalanine. The read is trimmed to its CDR3 DNA, 45 bases read in frame from base 1. CDR1 and CDR2 are drawn from the germline V gene: SGHRS, YFSETQ. The V and J ends are trimmed by 0 bases and 4 bases, leaving 10 bases between them. The TCR originated in a young man in good health. The rearranged segments are TRBV5-1 and TRBJ1-4, and TRBD1 may be the D gene, going by 5 matching bases. Source material: naive CD4+ T cells sorted from blood. Reading the label with the study, this specimen's cell subset or site is: CD45RA+ positively selected. In nucleotide form, the sequence is TGCGCCAGCAGCTTGGCCGGGGCGAATAATGAAAAACTGTTTTTT. Translated, this is CASSLAGANNEKLFF.